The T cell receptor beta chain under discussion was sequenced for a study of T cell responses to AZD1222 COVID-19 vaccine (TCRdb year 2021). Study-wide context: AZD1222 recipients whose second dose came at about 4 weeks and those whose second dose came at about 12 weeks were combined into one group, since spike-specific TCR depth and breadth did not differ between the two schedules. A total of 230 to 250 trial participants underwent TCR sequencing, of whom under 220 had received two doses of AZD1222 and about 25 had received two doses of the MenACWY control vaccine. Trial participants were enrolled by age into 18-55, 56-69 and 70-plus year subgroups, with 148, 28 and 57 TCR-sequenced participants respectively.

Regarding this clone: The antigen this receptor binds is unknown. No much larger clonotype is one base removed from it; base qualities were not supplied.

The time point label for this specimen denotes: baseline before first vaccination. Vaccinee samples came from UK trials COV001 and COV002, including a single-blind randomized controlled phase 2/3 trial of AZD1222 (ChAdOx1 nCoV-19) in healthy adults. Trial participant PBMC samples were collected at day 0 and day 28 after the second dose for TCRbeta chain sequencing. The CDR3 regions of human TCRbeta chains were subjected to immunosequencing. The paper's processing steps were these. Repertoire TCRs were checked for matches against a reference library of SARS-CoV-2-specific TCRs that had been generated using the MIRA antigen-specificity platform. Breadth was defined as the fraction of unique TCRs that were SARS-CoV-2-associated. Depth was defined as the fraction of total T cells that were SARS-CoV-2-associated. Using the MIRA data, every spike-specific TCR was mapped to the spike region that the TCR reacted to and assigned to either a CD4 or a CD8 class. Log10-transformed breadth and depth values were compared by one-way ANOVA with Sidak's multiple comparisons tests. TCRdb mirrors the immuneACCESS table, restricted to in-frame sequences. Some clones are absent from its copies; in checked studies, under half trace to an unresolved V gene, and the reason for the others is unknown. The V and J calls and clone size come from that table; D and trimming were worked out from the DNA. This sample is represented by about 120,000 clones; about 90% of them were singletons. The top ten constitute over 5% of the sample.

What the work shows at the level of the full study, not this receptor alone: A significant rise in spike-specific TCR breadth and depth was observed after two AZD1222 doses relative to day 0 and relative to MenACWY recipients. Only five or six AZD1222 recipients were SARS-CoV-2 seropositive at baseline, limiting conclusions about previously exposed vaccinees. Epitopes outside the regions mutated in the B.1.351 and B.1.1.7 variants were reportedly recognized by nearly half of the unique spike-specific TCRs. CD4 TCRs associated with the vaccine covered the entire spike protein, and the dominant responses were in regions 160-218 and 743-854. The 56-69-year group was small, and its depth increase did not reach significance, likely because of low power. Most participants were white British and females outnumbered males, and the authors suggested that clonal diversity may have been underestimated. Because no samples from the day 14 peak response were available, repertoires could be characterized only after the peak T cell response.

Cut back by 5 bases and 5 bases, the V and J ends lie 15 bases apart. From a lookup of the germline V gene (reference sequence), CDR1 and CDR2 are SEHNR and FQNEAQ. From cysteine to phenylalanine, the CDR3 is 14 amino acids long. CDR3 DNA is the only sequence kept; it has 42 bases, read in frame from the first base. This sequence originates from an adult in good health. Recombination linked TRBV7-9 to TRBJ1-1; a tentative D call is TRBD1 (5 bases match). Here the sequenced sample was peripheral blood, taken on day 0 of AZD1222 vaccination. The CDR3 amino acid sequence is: CASSERGMGTEAFF. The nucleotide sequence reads TGTGCCAGCAGCGAGCGGGGCATGGGGACTGAAGCTTTCTTT.